A single TCR beta chain is shown here with its context. Its antigen is unidentified. This sample was included in a study of PD-1 blockade in classical Hodgkin lymphoma. Study as a whole: On a schedule of every 2 weeks, patients received nivolumab 3 mg/kg intravenously.

The method was immunoSEQ multiplex PCR; TCRdb's version includes in-frame clones alone and lacks a portion of them. The sample consists of some 40,000 clones, about three quarters of them appearing once. Overall study results and limits: Newly diagnosed patients and complete responders had comparable diversity at baseline. Relative to healthy donors, newly diagnosed patients reportedly had lower baseline TCR diversity, which was reported as lower still in relapsed/refractory patients.

Every patient was affected by relapse after autologous stem cell transplantation, while exposure to brentuximab vedotin was not uniform. The CDR3 runs 17 residues. Germline CDR1 reads MDHEN; CDR2 reads SYDVKM. Trimming stripped 6 bases from V and 2 bases from J, with 19 bases between. This sequence originates from a human donor with classical Hodgkin lymphoma. Specimen: peripheral blood mononuclear cells (PBMCs), collected at baseline. The genes are TRBV28 and TRBJ1-4; D uncertain. The CDR3 nucleotides read TGTGCCAGCAGATTGAGGGATTTAGCTCTCACTAATGAAAAACTGTTTTTT. It is translated as CASRLRDLALTNEKLFF.